The source of this TCR beta chain is a study of OX40 agonist ivuxolimab in advanced cancers. Sequencing used immunoSEQ multiplex PCR; TCRdb keeps in-frame clones, though not all of them. The repertoire holds some 98,000 clones, with around 92% as singletons. The germline CDR1 and CDR2 sequences are GTSNPN and SVGIG (reference sequence). The CDR3 is made up of 14 amino acids. V lost 1 base, J lost 6 bases, and 6 bases stayed unmatched. Details on this clone: Its target is not known.

The study, taken as a whole, reports: On average, a greater number of expanded clones characterised CD8+ T cells relative to CD4+. CD4+ and CD8+ blood T cells expanded clonally by week 6 at 0.1 to 3.0 mg/kg.

The clonotype was recovered from an adult with an advanced solid tumor such as melanoma, head and neck, liver or kidney cancer. This chain joins TRBV30 and TRBJ2-3; 8 bases fit TRBD1. The material was CD4+ or CD8+ T cells sorted from blood, obtained in a trial of the OX40 agonist ivuxolimab. The CDR3 DNA reads TGTGCCTGGAGTGCCAGGGGGCTTTATGATACGCAGTATTTT. Translation gives CAWSARGLYDTQYF.